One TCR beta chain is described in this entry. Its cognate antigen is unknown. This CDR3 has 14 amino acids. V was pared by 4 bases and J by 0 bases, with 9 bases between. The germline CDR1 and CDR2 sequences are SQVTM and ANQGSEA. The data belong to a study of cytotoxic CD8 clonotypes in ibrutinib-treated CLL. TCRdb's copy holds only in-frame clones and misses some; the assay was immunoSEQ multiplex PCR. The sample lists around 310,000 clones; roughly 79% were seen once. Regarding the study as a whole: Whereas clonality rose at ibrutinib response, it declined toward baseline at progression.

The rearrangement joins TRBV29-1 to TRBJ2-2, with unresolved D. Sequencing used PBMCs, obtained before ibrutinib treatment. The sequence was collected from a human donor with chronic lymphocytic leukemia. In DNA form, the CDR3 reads TGCAGCGTTGGACCCTCAGCGAACACCGGGGAGCTGTTTTTT. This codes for CSVGPSANTGELFF.